The 6 T cell receptor beta chains listed next were all sequenced from one sample in a study of radiation and T cells in renal cell carcinoma. Time point meaning: blood 4 weeks post-SBRT, at nephrectomy. As to treatment: 15 Gy SBRT to primary tumor, nephrectomy 4 weeks later. TCRdb keeps only in-frame clones here, not all; method: immunoSEQ multiplex PCR. The sample has over 120,000 clones, roughly 90% seen once. The specimen comprised blood, sampled from a patient whose treatment included radiotherapy and nephrectomy. The receptor set was obtained from a woman aged 45-59 years with renal cell carcinoma.

The chain links TRBV6-6 to TRBJ2-7; 10 bases map to TRBD1. Germline CDR1 and CDR2: MNHNY and SVGAGI (reference sequence). With 6 bases clipped from V and 5 bases from J, the junction kept 7 bases outside the gene matches. The length of the CDR3 is 14 residues. The CDR3 protein is CASSGTGAEDEQYF. The CDR3 bases are TGTGCCAGCAGCGGGACAGGGGCTGAGGACGAGCAGTACTTC.

The rearrangement uses TRBV5-4 and TRBJ2-7; D assignment may be TRBD1 or TRBD2 (6 bases each). Trimming took off 4 bases at V and 7 bases at J, with 21 bases between the two ends. This CDR3 has 15 amino acids. Per germline, CDR1 SGHNT and CDR2 YYREEE (reference sequence). CDR3 region: CASSPGLGAKEEQYF. The CDR3 DNA reads TGTGCCAGCAGCCCGGGACTGGGGGCGAAGGAGGAGCAGTACTTC.

This clone was observed once. This chain joins TRBV10-1 and TRBJ2-5; 11 bases are shared with TRBD1. J gave up 5 bases and V 6 bases, and 2 bases lay outside the gene matches. This CDR3 region has 13 residues. Germline V lookup: CDR1 WNHNN, CDR2 SYGVQD (reference sequence). CDR3 residues: CASSRDRGETQYF. As DNA, the CDR3 is TGCGCCAGCAGCCGGGACAGGGGGGAGACCCAGTACTTC.

The CDR3 sequence is CASSARDRGSYEQYF. DNA for the CDR3: TGTGCCAGCTCAGCCCGGGACAGGGGGAGCTACGAGCAGTACTTC. The V gene is TRBV18, the J gene TRBJ2-7, with 11 bases identical to TRBD1. The J segment lost 3 bases and the V segment lost 5 bases, leaving 6 bases of the junction unmatched. CDR1 and CDR2 (germline): KGHSH, LQKENI. The CDR3 is 15 amino acids.

The chain links TRBV19 to TRBJ1-5; D is undetermined. Germline V gene data show CDR1 as LNHDA and CDR2 as SQIVND (reference sequence). V shed 7 bases and J shed 9 bases, with 22 bases lying between them. The CDR3 length is 15 residues. This chain's CDR3 is CASKEGEMTKSPQHF. DNA for the CDR3: TGTGCCAGTAAAGAAGGCGAAATGACTAAGTCGCCCCAGCATTTT.

This clone was detected only a few times. The chain employs TRBV6-5 and TRBJ2-1, with TRBD1 identical over 10 bases. This CDR3 comprises 14 residues. Germline V lookup: CDR1 MNHEY, CDR2 SVGAGI. Unmatched junction bases numbered 3, after V lost 5 bases and J lost 5 bases. DNA for the CDR3: TGTGCCAGCAGTACGGGACAGGGGAACAATGAGCAGTTCTTC. Translating gives CASSTGQGNNEQFF.